Listed below are T cell receptor beta chains from one sample, sequenced in a study of blood T cell repertoires in COVID-19. Produced via immunoSEQ multiplex PCR; TCRdb's table is partial and in-frame only. This sample yields fewer than 130,000 clones, of which roughly 85% are seen a single time; about 2% belongs to the top ten. Material for sequencing was peripheral blood. Source of these receptors: a human donor in a cohort sampled during active COVID-19. Both conserved end residues are part of each CDR3. A D gene is named only where the DNA matches it firmly. A clone size is listed for some rows: how often the clone was seen (once, few, many), or a class if it is expanded.

.	TRBJ2-3	TRBV18	TRBD2	CASSLGLAGGDTQYF	TGTGCCAGCTCACTCGGACTAGCGGGAGGGGATACGCAGTATTTT
.	TRBJ2-2	TRBV18	.	CASSPAGQMNTGELFF	TGTGCCAGCTCACCGGCAGGACAGATGAACACCGGGGAGCTGTTTTTT
few	TRBJ1-1	TRBV30	.	CAWDGGANTEAFF	TGTGCCTGGGATGGAGGGGCGAACACTGAAGCTTTCTTT
once	TRBJ1-2	TRBV3-1/TRBV3-2	.	CASSQGEGRSGYTF	TGTGCCAGCAGCCAAGGTGAGGGGAGGAGCGGCTACACCTTC
once	TRBJ2-2	TRBV29-1	.	CSVRNTGELFF	TGCAGCGTCCGTAACACCGGGGAGCTGTTTTTT
.	TRBJ2-1	TRBV7-7	.	CASSQGSYNEQFF	TGTGCTAGCTCCCAGGGCTCCTACAATGAGCAGTTCTTC
once	TRBJ1-4	TRBV19	TRBD1	CASSKGRQGAANEKLFF	TGTGCCAGTAGTAAGGGGAGACAGGGGGCAGCTAATGAAAAACTGTTTTTT
.	TRBJ2-3	TRBV4-1	TRBD1	CASRQTGLIDTQYF	TGCGCCAGCAGGCAGACAGGGCTCATAGATACGCAGTATTTT
.	TRBJ2-1	TRBV28	.	CASSLPRGRSSYNEQFF	TGTGCCAGCAGTTTACCCCGGGGGAGGAGCTCCTACAATGAGCAGTTCTTC
once	TRBJ2-7	TRBV3-1/TRBV3-2	.	CASSQDLRVWIYEQYF	TGTGCCAGCAGCCAAGATTTACGGGTTTGGATCTACGAGCAGTACTTC
.	TRBJ1-5	TRBV3-1/TRBV3-2	.	CASSRMGDQPQHF	TGTGCCAGCAGCCGGATGGGAGATCAGCCCCAGCATTTT
.	TRBJ2-7	TRBV7-9	.	CASSFSVATVDSYEQYF	TGTGCCAGCAGCTTTTCCGTAGCGACGGTGGACTCCTACGAGCAGTACTTC
.	TRBJ1-2	TRBV24-1	TRBD1	CATSDSAGGGYTF	TGTGCCACCAGTGATTCGGCAGGGGGTGGCTACACCTTC
.	TRBJ1-1	TRBV6-5	TRBD1	CASMSGQGAGAEAFF	TGTGCCAGCATGTCGGGACAGGGGGCTGGTGCTGAAGCTTTCTTT
.	TRBJ2-3	TRBV2	TRBD1	CASRVTGGADTQYF	TGTGCCAGCAGGGTGACAGGGGGCGCAGATACGCAGTATTTT
few	TRBJ2-7	TRBV10-3	.	CAIKISGVPEQYF	TGTGCCATCAAAATTTCGGGTGTCCCCGAGCAGTACTTC
.	TRBJ2-7	TRBV6-5	TRBD1	CASTTGAGANEQYF	TGTGCCAGCACCACAGGGGCCGGGGCGAACGAGCAGTACTTC
.	TRBJ2-7	TRBV11-2	TRBD1	CASSLVMGTGFELYEQYF	TGTGCCAGCAGCTTAGTTATGGGGACAGGGTTTGAATTGTACGAGCAGTACTTC
.	TRBJ1-3	TRBV9	TRBD1	CASSGETGGSGNTIYF	TGTGCCAGCAGCGGTGAGACAGGGGGCTCTGGAAACACCATATATTTT
.	TRBJ1-4	TRBV28	TRBD1	CASRSDRGDGGKLFF	TGTGCCAGCAGATCAGACAGGGGAGACGGGGGGAAACTGTTTTTT
.	TRBJ2-1	TRBV7-2	.	CASSSAGADYNEQFF	TGTGCCAGCAGCTCTGCGGGGGCGGATTACAATGAGCAGTTCTTC
.	TRBJ2-2	TRBV9	.	CASSVARYNTGELFF	TGTGCCAGCAGCGTAGCGCGCTACAACACCGGGGAGCTGTTTTTT
.	TRBJ1-5	TRBV4-2	TRBD1	CASSQDGQGAGQPQHF	TGTGCCAGCAGCCAAGACGGGCAGGGGGCGGGTCAGCCCCAGCATTTT
.	TRBJ1-2	TRBV6-1	TRBD1	CASSEPLTGGQIYGYTF	TGTGCCAGCAGTGAACCTCTCACAGGGGGGCAGATCTATGGCTACACCTTC
once	TRBJ1-4	TRBV19	TRBD1	CASRTGTGFGKLFF	TGTGCCAGTAGGACCGGGACAGGCTTTGGAAAACTGTTTTTT
.	TRBJ1-4	TRBV7-2	TRBD1	CASSPGQGAEKLFF	TGTGCCAGCAGCCCAGGACAGGGTGCGGAAAAACTGTTTTTT
.	TRBJ2-5	TRBV2	.	CASSELLAQETQYF	TGTGCCAGCAGTGAGTTGCTAGCACAAGAGACCCAGTACTTC
.	TRBJ2-7	TRBV25-1	TRBD1	CASNLGQGYEQYF	TGTGCCAGCAACCTCGGACAGGGCTACGAGCAGTACTTC
.	TRBJ2-3	TRBV2	.	CASRQDGTDTQYF	TGTGCCAGCAGACAGGACGGCACAGATACGCAGTATTTT
.	TRBJ1-4	TRBV7-2	.	CASSLYGGEKLFF	TGTGCCAGCAGCTTGTACGGGGGGGAAAAACTGTTTTTT
.	TRBJ2-7	TRBV20-1	.	CSASWIGYEQYF	TGCAGTGCTAGTTGGATCGGGTACGAGCAGTACTTC
.	TRBJ2-7	TRBV18	TRBD2	CASSPPTSGGVLGQYF	TGTGCCAGCTCACCACCGACCAGCGGGGGGGTCCTGGGGCAGTACTTC
.	TRBJ2-2	TRBV5-4	TRBD2	CASSPGLAVTGARELFF	TGTGCCAGCAGTCCGGGACTAGCGGTAACTGGCGCCCGGGAGCTGTTTTTT
.	TRBJ1-5	TRBV7-2	TRBD1	CASSWTGGYQPQHF	TGTGCCAGCAGCTGGACAGGGGGCTATCAGCCCCAGCATTTT
.	TRBJ2-5	TRBV28	TRBD1	CASSFTNPRQGHDETQYF	TGTGCCAGCAGTTTCACCAACCCACGACAGGGCCATGACGAGACCCAGTACTTC
.	TRBJ1-1	TRBV6-5	.	CASSPKRGMNTEAFF	TGTGCCAGCAGCCCAAAGCGGGGGATGAACACTGAAGCTTTCTTT
.	TRBJ2-3	TRBV18	TRBD2	CASSPPGSGGADTQYF	TGTGCCAGCTCACCACCGGGTAGCGGGGGTGCAGATACGCAGTATTTT
once	TRBJ1-1	TRBV28	.	CASIGTGPNTEAFF	TGTGCCAGCATCGGTACAGGGCCCAACACTGAAGCTTTCTTT
.	TRBJ2-7	TRBV12-5	.	CASALQGGYEQYF	TGTGCTAGTGCCCTCCAGGGTGGTTACGAGCAGTACTTC
.	TRBJ1-1	TRBV19	TRBD1	CASSIDRGSTEAFF	TGTGCCAGTAGTATCGACAGGGGGAGCACTGAAGCTTTCTTT
.	TRBJ2-3	TRBV5-4	.	CASSIDTDTQYF	TGTGCCAGCAGCATTGACACCGATACGCAGTATTTT
once	TRBJ1-4	TRBV6-5	.	CASTLLRGEKLFF	TGTGCCAGCACTCTATTACGGGGTGAAAAACTGTTTTTT
.	TRBJ1-1	TRBV13	TRBD1	CASSHETGLTTEAFF	TGTGCCAGCAGCCACGAGACAGGGTTGACCACTGAAGCTTTCTTT